Sequencing of this T cell receptor (beta chain) was carried out in a study of vaccination and CD4 T cells after COVID-19. Study at large: Stimulation used overlapping spike peptides from SARS-CoV-2, HCoV-NL63, HCoV-OC43 and HCoV-229E.

CD4+ T cells that had been cultured provided DNA sequenced with the Oncomine TCR Beta short-read assay. CD4+ T cells were cultured, and genomic DNA was extracted from them. Via MiXCR, TCRdb re-called the PCR reads, giving one row per CDR3 protein. Altogether roughly 3,500 distinct CDR3 sequences are present, 17% being singletons, with the ten largest covering 20% to 30%. This clonotype was counted a few times. Its antigen is undetermined. There are 16 residues in the CDR3. Deletions cut 4 bases from V and 0 bases from J, with 15 bases between. Germline lookup yields CDR1 MNHEY and CDR2 SVGAGI. The treatment is: roughly 11-day PBMC culture with coronavirus spike peptide pools or control peptides (ViraFEST assay). There were positive PCR dates ranging from March to December 2020, all predating US Alpha, Beta and Delta variants.

The sequenced material came from CD4+ T cells from blood, cultured in vitro. V usage is TRBV6-5 and J usage is TRBJ1-2; D is undetermined. The sequence was collected from a human donor who had recovered from COVID-19. The CDR3 spells CASSSTGGPSNYGYTF. The CDR3, as DNA: TGTGCCAGCAGTTCCACCGGAGGACCTTCTAACTATGGCTACACCTTC.